The T cell receptor (beta chain) described here comes from a study of pediatric ulcerative colitis. CDR1 and CDR2 from the germline V gene are SGHDN and FVKESK. Trimming removed 10 bases from V and 9 bases from J, with 16 bases in between. This CDR3 spans 13 amino acids. Rectal tissue came from one to two pinch biopsies taken at colonoscopy. Clones were sequenced by immunoSEQ multiplex PCR, and TCRdb holds only the in-frame ones, with some missing. The sample lists about 36,000 clones, roughly 73% occurring once. In its sample, this clone was seen a few times. Antigen specificity is unknown. Findings and caveats of the study: Ulcerative colitis patients shared more blood-rectal clones than controls. Blood-derived T cells may be present in rectal pinch biopsies.

V usage is TRBV14 and J usage is TRBJ1-6, with a possible D match to TRBD1 (5 bases). This sequence originates from a boy aged 5-17 years with moderate ulcerative colitis. The sequenced material came from gut tissue. CDR3 in amino acids: CATADISSSPLHF. CDR3 nucleotide sequence: TGTGCCACCGCGGACATATCGAGTTCACCCCTCCACTTT. Using reference TRBV14 and TRBJ1-6 for the parts outside the CDR3, the full variable domain is EAGVTQFPSHSVIEKGQTVTLRCDPISGHDNLYWYRRVMGKEIKFLLHFVKESKQDESGMPNNRFLAERTGGTYSTLKVQPAELEDSGVYFCATADISSSPLHFGNGTRLTVT.